These T cell receptor beta chains were read from a single sample in a study of T-cell memory formation after mild COVID-19. MiXCR, applied by TCRdb to the 5' RACE reads, yields one record per CDR3 protein. The sample lists 300,000 to 350,000 distinct CDR3 sequences, roughly 13% occurring once. Sequencing was done on a sample of PBMCs or a T cell subset sorted from them (not recorded which). Receptor source: a man aged 18-30 years who had mild COVID-19 (a few samples of this study predate the infection). Cell type and time point are not known. The CDR3 runs from the conserved cysteine through the conserved F or W. The D gene is left open where the match is weak. Part of the rows lack a size; the others show once, few, many or a class for expanded clones.

V gene: TRBV11-2
D gene: -
clone size: -
J gene: TRBJ1-2
CDR3 protein: CASGTGSVYGYTF
CDR3 DNA: TGTGCCAGCGGCACAGGGTCCGTTTATGGCTACACCTTC

V gene: TRBV7-2
D gene: -
clone size: many
J gene: TRBJ2-2
CDR3 protein: CASSLSFSFSGELFF
CDR3 DNA: TGTGCCAGCAGCTTAAGTTTTTCTTTCTCCGGGGAGCTGTTTTTT

V gene: TRBV2
D gene: -
clone size: -
J gene: TRBJ2-1
CDR3 protein: CASSEGRYNEQFF
CDR3 DNA: TGTGCCAGCAGTGAAGGACGGTACAATGAGCAGTTCTTC

V gene: TRBV29-1
D gene: -
clone size: -
J gene: TRBJ1-1
CDR3 protein: CSVGFGGTHAFF
CDR3 DNA: TGCAGCGTGGGATTCGGGGGGACGCACGCTTTCTTT

V gene: TRBV7-6
D gene: -
clone size: -
J gene: TRBJ1-6
CDR3 protein: CASSHHEANSPLHF
CDR3 DNA: TGTGCCAGCAGCCACCACGAGGCCAATTCACCCCTCCACTTT

V gene: TRBV2
D gene: TRBD1
clone size: -
J gene: TRBJ1-2
CDR3 protein: CASLQGYGYTF
CDR3 DNA: TGTGCCAGCTTACAGGGGTATGGCTACACCTTC

V gene: TRBV7-3
D gene: TRBD2
clone size: few
J gene: TRBJ2-1
CDR3 protein: CASSLRASGGYNEQFF
CDR3 DNA: TGTGCCAGCAGCTTAAGAGCCAGCGGGGGTTACAATGAGCAGTTCTTC

V gene: TRBV15
D gene: -
clone size: -
J gene: TRBJ2-1
CDR3 protein: CATSRDLGGEQFF
CDR3 DNA: TGTGCCACCAGCAGAGATCTGGGTGGCGAGCAGTTCTTC

V gene: TRBV12-3/TRBV12-4
D gene: -
clone size: many
J gene: TRBJ2-1
CDR3 protein: CASSSLYNEQFF
CDR3 DNA: TGTGCCAGCAGCTCCTTATACAATGAGCAGTTCTTC

V gene: TRBV7-2
D gene: -
clone size: -
J gene: TRBJ2-1
CDR3 protein: CASSFAPLNEQFF
CDR3 DNA: TGTGCCAGCAGCTTTGCCCCCCTGAATGAGCAGTTCTTC

V gene: TRBV20-1
D gene: TRBD1
clone size: -
J gene: TRBJ2-3
CDR3 protein: CSAPRSDRGTDTQYF
CDR3 DNA: TGCAGTGCCCCACGGTCGGACAGGGGCACAGATACGCAGTATTTT

V gene: TRBV24-1
D gene: TRBD1
clone size: -
J gene: TRBJ1-1
CDR3 protein: CATSDPTGGNTEAFF
CDR3 DNA: TGTGCCACCAGTGACCCGACAGGGGGGAACACTGAAGCTTTCTTT

V gene: TRBV29-1
D gene: -
clone size: few
J gene: TRBJ2-4
CDR3 protein: CSVEEGLIHIQYF
CDR3 DNA: TGCAGCGTTGAAGAGGGGCTCATCCACATTCAGTACTTC

V gene: TRBV6-1
D gene: -
clone size: many
J gene: TRBJ1-4
CDR3 protein: CASSQGDSNSRKLFF
CDR3 DNA: TGTGCCAGCAGCCAAGGGGACTCAAACTCTCGAAAACTGTTTTTT

V gene: TRBV7-8
D gene: -
clone size: -
J gene: TRBJ1-1
CDR3 protein: CASSPGRSRNTEAFF
CDR3 DNA: TGTGCCAGCAGCCCAGGACGGTCCCGGAACACTGAAGCTTTCTTT

V gene: TRBV18
D gene: -
clone size: many
J gene: TRBJ2-2
CDR3 protein: CASSPLRGNTGELFF
CDR3 DNA: TGTGCCAGCTCACCACTGCGGGGGAACACCGGGGAGCTGTTTTTT

V gene: TRBV20-1
D gene: -
clone size: -
J gene: TRBJ2-1
CDR3 protein: CSARQEGGGYNEQFF
CDR3 DNA: TGCAGTGCTAGGCAGGAGGGAGGGGGCTACAATGAGCAGTTCTTC

V gene: TRBV4-3
D gene: -
clone size: many
J gene: TRBJ2-2
CDR3 protein: CASSQGDWYTGELFF
CDR3 DNA: TGCGCCAGCAGCCAAGGTGACTGGTACACCGGGGAGCTGTTTTTT

V gene: TRBV2
D gene: -
clone size: -
J gene: TRBJ2-5
CDR3 protein: CASGRGAQETQYF
CDR3 DNA: TGTGCCAGCGGACGCGGGGCTCAAGAGACCCAGTACTTC

V gene: TRBV5-1
D gene: -
clone size: many
J gene: TRBJ2-2
CDR3 protein: CASSLRGGANTGELFF
CDR3 DNA: TGCGCCAGCAGCTTACGTGGAGGGGCGAACACCGGGGAGCTGTTTTTT